Sequencing of this TCR beta chain was carried out in a study of Ad26.COV2.S vaccination and SARS-CoV-2 variants. Study-wide results and limits: Measurements of TCR breadth and depth may have given underestimates of the total T cell responses. Spike-specific TCR breadth ran higher among vaccine recipients than placebo recipients. Measurement of non-spike TCR breadth gave similar results in vaccine and placebo recipients.

V gave up 3 bases and J gave up 2 bases; unmatched junction bases: 8. Germline CDR1 and CDR2: SGHNT and YYREEE (reference sequence). The CDR3 extends over 15 amino acids. The table came from immunoSEQ multiplex PCR; TCRdb's copy has only in-frame clones and leaves some out. The sample holds some 300,000 clones, 85% seen once. Treatment indicated: some 20 received Ad26.COV2.S at low or high dose, single or two shots; about five received placebo; per-sample allocation not given. Material that was analyzed had been drawn on day 63 after the first vaccine or placebo injection. An Ad26 vector carrying the Wuhan-strain SARS-CoV-2 spike served as the vaccine. As concerns this clone: No antigen is known for it.

The source was peripheral blood, collected in a trial of Ad26.COV2.S vaccine versus placebo. The J gene is TRBJ2-7, the V gene TRBV5-4; the match to TRBD2 covers 7 bases. This receptor was taken from a person between 18 and 65 years old who received the Ad26.COV2.S COVID-19 vaccine or a placebo. DNA of the CDR3: TGTGCCAGCAGCTCACTAGCGCCTGGAACCTACGAGCAGTACTTC. Its protein is CASSSLAPGTYEQYF. Filled out from reference TRBV5-4 and TRBJ2-7, the complete variable domain reads ETGVTQSPTHLIKTRGQQVTLRCSSQSGHNTVSWYQQALGQGPQFIFQYYREEENGRGNFPPRFSGLQFPNYSSELNVNALELDDSALYLCASSSLAPGTYEQYFGPGTRLTVT.